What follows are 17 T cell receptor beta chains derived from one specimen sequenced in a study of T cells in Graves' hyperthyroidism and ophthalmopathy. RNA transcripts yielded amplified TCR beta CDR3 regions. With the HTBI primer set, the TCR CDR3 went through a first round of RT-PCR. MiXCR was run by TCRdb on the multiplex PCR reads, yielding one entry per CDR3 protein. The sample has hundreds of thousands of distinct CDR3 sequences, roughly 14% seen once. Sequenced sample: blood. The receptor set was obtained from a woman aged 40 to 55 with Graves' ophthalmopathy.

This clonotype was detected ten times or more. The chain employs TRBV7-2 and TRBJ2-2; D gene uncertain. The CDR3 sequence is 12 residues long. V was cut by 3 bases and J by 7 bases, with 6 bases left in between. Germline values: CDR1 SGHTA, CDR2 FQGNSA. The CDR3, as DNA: TGTGCCAGCAGCTTTCAAATCGGGGAGCTGTTTTTT. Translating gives CASSFQIGELFF.

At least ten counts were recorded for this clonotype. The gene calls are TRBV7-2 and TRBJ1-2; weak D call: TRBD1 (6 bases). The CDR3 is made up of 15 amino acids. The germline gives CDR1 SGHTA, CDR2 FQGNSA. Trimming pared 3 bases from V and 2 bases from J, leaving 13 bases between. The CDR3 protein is CASSFADRLNYGYTF. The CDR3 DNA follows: TGTGCCAGCAGCTTCGCCGACAGGCTAAACTATGGCTACACCTTC.

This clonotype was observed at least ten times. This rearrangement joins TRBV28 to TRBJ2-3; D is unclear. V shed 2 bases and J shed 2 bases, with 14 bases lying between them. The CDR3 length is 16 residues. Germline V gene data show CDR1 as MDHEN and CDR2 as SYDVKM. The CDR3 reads CASSLVVSTNTDTQYF. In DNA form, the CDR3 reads TGTGCCAGCAGTTTAGTTGTCAGCACGAACACAGATACGCAGTATTTT.

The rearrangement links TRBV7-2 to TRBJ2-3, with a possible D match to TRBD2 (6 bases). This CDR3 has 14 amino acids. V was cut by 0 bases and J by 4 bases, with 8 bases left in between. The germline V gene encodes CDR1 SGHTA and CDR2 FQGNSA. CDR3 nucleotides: TGTGCCAGCAGCTTAGCGCCGGGGGCAGATACGCAGTATTTT. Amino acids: CASSLAPGADTQYF.

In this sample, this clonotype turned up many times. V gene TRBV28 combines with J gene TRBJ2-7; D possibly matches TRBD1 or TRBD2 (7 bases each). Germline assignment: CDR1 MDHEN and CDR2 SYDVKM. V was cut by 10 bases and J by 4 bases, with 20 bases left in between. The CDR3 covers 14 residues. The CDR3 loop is CATQGEGGGYEQYF. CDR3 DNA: TGTGCCACGCAGGGGGAGGGAGGGGGTTACGAGCAGTACTTC.

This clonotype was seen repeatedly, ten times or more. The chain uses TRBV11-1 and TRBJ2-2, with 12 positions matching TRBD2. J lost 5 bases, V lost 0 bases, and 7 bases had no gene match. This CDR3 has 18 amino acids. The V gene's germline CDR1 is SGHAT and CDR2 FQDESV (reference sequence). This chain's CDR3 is CASSLARLAGDRTGELFF. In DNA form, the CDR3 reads TGTGCCAGCAGCTTAGCGCGACTAGCGGGAGATCGGACCGGGGAGCTGTTTTTT.

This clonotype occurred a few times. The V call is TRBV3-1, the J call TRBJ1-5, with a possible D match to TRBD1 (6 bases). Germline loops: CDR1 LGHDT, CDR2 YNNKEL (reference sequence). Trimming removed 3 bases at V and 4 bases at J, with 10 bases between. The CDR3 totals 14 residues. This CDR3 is CASSQGAKNQPQHF. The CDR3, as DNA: TGTGCCAGCAGCCAGGGGGCCAAGAATCAGCCCCAGCATTTT.

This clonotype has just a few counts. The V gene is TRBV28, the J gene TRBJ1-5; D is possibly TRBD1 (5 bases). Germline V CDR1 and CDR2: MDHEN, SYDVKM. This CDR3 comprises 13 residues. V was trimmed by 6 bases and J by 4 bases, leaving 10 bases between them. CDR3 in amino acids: CASSRGTNQPQHF. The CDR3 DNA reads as TGTGCCAGCAGCCGGGGCACTAATCAGCCCCAGCATTTT.

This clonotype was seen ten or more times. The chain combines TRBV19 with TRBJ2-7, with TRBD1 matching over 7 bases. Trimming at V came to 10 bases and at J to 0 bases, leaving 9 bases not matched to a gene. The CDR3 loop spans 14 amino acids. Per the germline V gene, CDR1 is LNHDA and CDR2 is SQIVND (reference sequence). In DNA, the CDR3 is TGTGCCACCCAAGGACAGGACCGCTCCTACGAGCAGTACTTC. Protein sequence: CATQGQDRSYEQYF. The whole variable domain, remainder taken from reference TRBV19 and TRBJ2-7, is DGGITQSPKYLFRKEGQNVTLSCEQNLNHDAMYWYRQDPGQGLRLIYYSQIVNDFQKGDIAEGYSVSREKKESFPLTVTSAQKNPTAFYLCATQGQDRSYEQYFGPGTRLTVT.

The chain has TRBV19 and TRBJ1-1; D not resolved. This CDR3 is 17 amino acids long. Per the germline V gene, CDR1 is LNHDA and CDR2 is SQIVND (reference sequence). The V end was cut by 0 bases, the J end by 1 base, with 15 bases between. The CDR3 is CASSIDTLGRTNTEAFF. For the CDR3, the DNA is TGTGCCAGTAGTATAGATACGTTGGGCAGGACGAACACTGAAGCTTTCTTT.

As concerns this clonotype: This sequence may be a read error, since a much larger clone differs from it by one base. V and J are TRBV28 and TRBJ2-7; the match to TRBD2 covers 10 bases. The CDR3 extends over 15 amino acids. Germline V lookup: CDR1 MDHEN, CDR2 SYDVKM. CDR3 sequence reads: CVSSRLAGKTYEQYF. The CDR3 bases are TGTGTCAGCAGCCGACTAGCGGGTAAAACCTACGAGCAGTACTTC.

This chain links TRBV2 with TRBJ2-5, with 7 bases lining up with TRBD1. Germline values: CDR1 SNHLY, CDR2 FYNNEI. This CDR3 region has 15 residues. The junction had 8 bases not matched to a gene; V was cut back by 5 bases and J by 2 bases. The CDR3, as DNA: TGTGCCAGCAGTCCCCGGGCCAGGGGGCAAGAGACCCAGTACTTC. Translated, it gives CASSPRARGQETQYF. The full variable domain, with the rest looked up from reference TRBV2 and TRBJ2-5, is EPEVTQTPSHQVTQMGQEVILRCVPISNHLYFYWYRQILGQKVEFLVSFYNNEISEKSEIFDDQFSVERPDGSNFTLKIRSTKLEDSAMYFCASSPRARGQETQYFGPGTRLLVL.

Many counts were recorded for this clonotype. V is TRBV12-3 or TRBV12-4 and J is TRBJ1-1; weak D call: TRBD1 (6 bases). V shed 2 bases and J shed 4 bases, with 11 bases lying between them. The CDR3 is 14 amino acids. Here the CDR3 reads CASSLTGRGTEAFF. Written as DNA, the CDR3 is TGTGCCAGCAGTTTAACAGGGAGAGGCACTGAAGCTTTCTTT.

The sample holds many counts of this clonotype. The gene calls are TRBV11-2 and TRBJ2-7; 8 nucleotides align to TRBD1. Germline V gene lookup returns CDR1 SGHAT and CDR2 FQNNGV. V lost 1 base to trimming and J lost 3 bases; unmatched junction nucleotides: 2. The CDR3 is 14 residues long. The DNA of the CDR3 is TGTGCCAGCAGCTTAGGACAGGGGTTCTACGAGCAGTACTTC. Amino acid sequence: CASSLGQGFYEQYF.

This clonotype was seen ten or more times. CDR3 sequence (DNA): TGTGCCAGCAGCTTAGAGGGACGGTATAGCAATCAGCCCCAGCATTTT. Its translation: CASSLEGRYSNQPQHF. The V call is TRBV7-8, the J call TRBJ1-5; possibly TRBD1 for D (5 bases). V lost 1 base and J lost 0, with 10 bases in between. The CDR3 length is 16 residues. CDR1 and CDR2 from the germline V gene are SGHVS and FQNEAQ.

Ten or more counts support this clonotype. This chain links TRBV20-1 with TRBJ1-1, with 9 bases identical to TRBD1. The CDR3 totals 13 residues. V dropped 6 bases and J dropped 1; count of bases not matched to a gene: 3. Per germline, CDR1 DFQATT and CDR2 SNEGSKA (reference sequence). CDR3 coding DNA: TGCAGTGCCACGGACAGGGGGAACACTGAAGCTTTCTTT. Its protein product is CSATDRGNTEAFF.

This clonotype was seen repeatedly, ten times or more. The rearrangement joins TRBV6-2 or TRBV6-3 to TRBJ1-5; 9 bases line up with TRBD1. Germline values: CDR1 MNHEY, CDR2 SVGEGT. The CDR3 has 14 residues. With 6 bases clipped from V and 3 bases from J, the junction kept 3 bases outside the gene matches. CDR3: CASSRQGVNQPQHF. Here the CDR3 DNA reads TGTGCCAGCAGCAGACAGGGGGTCAATCAGCCCCAGCATTTT.